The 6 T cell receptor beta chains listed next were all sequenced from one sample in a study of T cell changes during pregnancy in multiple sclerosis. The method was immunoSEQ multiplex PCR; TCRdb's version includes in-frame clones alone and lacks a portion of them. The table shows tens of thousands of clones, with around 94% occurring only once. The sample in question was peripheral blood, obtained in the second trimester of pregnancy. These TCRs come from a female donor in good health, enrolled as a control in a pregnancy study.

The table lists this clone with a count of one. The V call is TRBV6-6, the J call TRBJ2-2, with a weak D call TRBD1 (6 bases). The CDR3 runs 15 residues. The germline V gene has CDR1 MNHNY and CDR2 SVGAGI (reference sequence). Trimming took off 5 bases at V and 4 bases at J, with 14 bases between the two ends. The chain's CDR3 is CASSQQGGGTGELFF. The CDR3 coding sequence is TGTGCCAGCAGTCAACAGGGTGGGGGCACCGGGGAGCTGTTTTTT.

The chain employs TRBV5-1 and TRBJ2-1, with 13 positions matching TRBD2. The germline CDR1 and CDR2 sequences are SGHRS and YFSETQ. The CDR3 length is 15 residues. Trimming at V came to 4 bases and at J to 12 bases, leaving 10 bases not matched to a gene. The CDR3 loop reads CASSPTSGGTPVQFF. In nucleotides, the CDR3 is TGCGCCAGCAGCCCGACTAGCGGGGGGACCCCTGTGCAGTTCTTC. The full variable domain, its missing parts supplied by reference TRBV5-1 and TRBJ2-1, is KAGVTQTPRYLIKTRGQQVTLSCSPISGHRSVSWYQQTPGQGLQFLFEYFSETQRNKGNFPGRFSGRQFSNSRSEMNVSTLELGDSALYLCASSPTSGGTPVQFFGPGTRLTVL.

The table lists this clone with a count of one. CDR3 bases: TGTGCCAGCAGCGGAACTAGCGGGGGGGCGTTAAGCTCCTACAATGAGCAGTTCTTC. This sequence encodes CASSGTSGGALSSYNEQFF. V is TRBV7-9 and J is TRBJ2-1; TRBD2 matches 13 bases. Looked up from germline, CDR1 is SEHNR and CDR2 is FQNEAQ (reference sequence). The length of the CDR3 is 19 residues. The V gene end was trimmed by 5 bases and the J gene end by 0 bases; junction bases not matched to a gene: 10.

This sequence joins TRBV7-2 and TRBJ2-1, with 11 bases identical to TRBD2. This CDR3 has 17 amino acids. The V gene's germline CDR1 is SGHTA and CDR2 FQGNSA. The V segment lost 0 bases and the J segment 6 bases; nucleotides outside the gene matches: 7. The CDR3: CASSLALRLAGFNEQFF. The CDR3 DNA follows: TGTGCCAGCAGCTTAGCGCTAAGACTAGCGGGGTTCAATGAGCAGTTCTTC.

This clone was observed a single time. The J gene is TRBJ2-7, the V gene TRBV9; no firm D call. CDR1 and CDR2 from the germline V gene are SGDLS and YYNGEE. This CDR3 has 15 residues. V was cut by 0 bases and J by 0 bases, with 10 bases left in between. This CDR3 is CASSVGAGSSYEQYF. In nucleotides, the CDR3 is TGTGCCAGCAGCGTAGGTGCAGGTAGCTCCTACGAGCAGTACTTC.

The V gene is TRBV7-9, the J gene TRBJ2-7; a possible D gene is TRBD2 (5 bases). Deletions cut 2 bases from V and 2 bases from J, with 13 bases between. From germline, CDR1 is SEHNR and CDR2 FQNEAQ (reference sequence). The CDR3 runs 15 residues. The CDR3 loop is CASSLTPGSTYEQYF. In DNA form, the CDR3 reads TGTGCCAGCAGCTTAACCCCGGGGTCAACCTACGAGCAGTACTTC.